What follows are 29 T cell receptor beta chains derived from one specimen sequenced in a study of T cells after posttransplantation cyclophosphamide. Repertoires were generated with immunoSEQ multiplex PCR, while TCRdb's copy carries only in-frame clones and drops some. In the table there are about 52,000 clones, roughly 94% of which are singletons. Sequences were obtained from PBMCs. The receptors were sampled from a woman aged 25 to 39 in good health and a related stem cell transplant donor.

The CDR3 here is CSVSPDRVGGYTF. The CDR3 coding sequence is TGCAGCGTCTCACCAGACAGGGTTGGTGGCTACACCTTC. V and J are TRBV29-1 and TRBJ1-2, with TRBD1 identical over 7 bases. Trimming cost V 6 bases and J 7 bases; bases outside gene matches: 11. CDR3 length: 13 residues. Germline V lookup: CDR1 SQVTM, CDR2 ANQGSEA. Full variable domain (rest looked up from reference TRBV29-1 and TRBJ1-2): SAVISQKPSRDICQRGTSLTIQCQVDSQVTMMFWYRQQPGQSLTLIATANQGSEATYESGFVIDKFPISRPNLTFSTLTVSNMSPEDSSIYLCSVSPDRVGGYTFGSGTRLTVV.

This chain links TRBV6-5 with TRBJ1-1; D is possibly TRBD1 (5 bases). This CDR3 contains 13 residues. Trimming shortened V by 2 bases and J by 5 bases, and 9 bases separated the two germline ends. CDR1 and CDR2 from the germline V gene are MNHEY and SVGAGI. The CDR3 nucleotides are TGTGCCAGCAGTTACCTCGGGGGGACTGAAGCTTTCTTT. As protein: CASSYLGGTEAFF.

The chain joins TRBV4-3 to TRBJ1-6; TRBD1 is a possible D gene (5 bases). This CDR3 has 17 residues. V lost 1 base and J lost 9, with 19 bases in between. Germline V CDR1 and CDR2: LGHNA, YSLEER. Written as DNA, the CDR3 is TGCGCCAGCAGCCAAGGGGGCCTCCTTGGTCGCGGTTCACCCCTCCACTTT. As protein: CASSQGGLLGRGSPLHF.

As regards this clone: Other nucleotide sequences from this sample produce the same CDR3. This rearrangement joins TRBV5-4 to TRBJ1-2; 11 nucleotides line up with TRBD1. Germline V lookup: CDR1 SGHNT, CDR2 YYREEE (reference sequence). V gave up 6 bases and J gave up 5 bases; unmatched junction bases: 18. This CDR3 spans 18 amino acids. This CDR3 reads CASTLGVGQGAGVYGYTF. CDR3 nucleotide sequence: TGTGCCAGCACCCTAGGCGTAGGACAGGGGGCAGGAGTTTATGGCTACACCTTC.

V is TRBV7-2 and J is TRBJ2-2; TRBD2 matches 10 bases. The CDR3 spans 16 residues. Germline CDR1 reads SGHTA; CDR2 reads FQGNSA. V trimming: 7 bases; J trimming: 0 bases; junction bases outside the gene matches: 5. The CDR3 region is CASTLAGATNTGELFF. DNA for the CDR3: TGTGCCAGCACCCTAGCGGGGGCCACGAACACCGGGGAGCTGTTTTTT.

This sequence joins TRBV7-6 and TRBJ1-4, with a weak D call TRBD1 (5 bases). This CDR3 is built from 17 residues. Trimming shortened V by 3 bases and J by 3 bases, and 17 bases separated the two germline ends. Germline loops: CDR1 SGHVS, CDR2 FNYEAQ. In nucleotides, the CDR3 is TGTGCCAGCAGCTTGGCGTCCACCGTGACAGCTAATGAAAAACTGTTTTTT. Protein product: CASSLASTVTANEKLFF.

V and J are TRBV6-1 and TRBJ2-5, with D perhaps TRBD1 (6 bases). Gene TRBJ2-7 matches the end of the DNA better, so the J call may be wrong. Germline lookup yields CDR1 MNHNS and CDR2 SASEGT. The CDR3 is made up of 14 amino acids. The CDR3 region has the DNA TGTGCCAGCAGTAAAAGCACAGGGTCCTACGAGCAGTACTTC. Residues: CASSKSTGSYEQYF.

This clone was found a few times. V usage is TRBV7-9 and J usage is TRBJ2-7; 9 bases line up with TRBD1. The CDR3 consists of 14 residues. With V trimmed by 3 bases and J by 5 bases, 5 bases remained unmatched. Germline loops: CDR1 SEHNR, CDR2 FQNEAQ (reference sequence). This CDR3 is CASSLGGQGNEQYF. The CDR3, as DNA: TGTGCCAGCAGCTTGGGGGGACAGGGAAACGAGCAGTACTTC.

The chain is built from TRBV7-9 and TRBJ2-5, with TRBD2 identical over 12 bases. This CDR3 comprises 15 residues. V lost 3 bases, J lost 6 bases, and 5 bases stayed unmatched. Germline-derived CDR1 and CDR2 are SEHNR and FQNEAQ (reference sequence). CDR3 loop: CASSLTSGGRKTQYF. The CDR3 DNA sequence: TGTGCCAGCAGCTTGACTAGCGGGGGTCGGAAGACCCAGTACTTC.

The chain combines TRBV6-1 with TRBJ1-2; tentatively, D is TRBD1 (6 bases). The CDR3 is 13 residues long. The ends were cut back, 6 bases at V and 4 bases at J, with 12 bases in the middle. Germline V lookup: CDR1 MNHNS, CDR2 SASEGT. CDR3 coding DNA: TGTGCCAGCAGCCCTGACAGGCGCTATGGCTACACCTTC. This codes for CASSPDRRYGYTF.

This chain connects TRBV5-1 to TRBJ2-1, with a weak D call TRBD1 (6 bases). The CDR3 is 13 amino acids. The V and J ends lost 3 bases and 3 bases respectively, with 7 bases between them. The germline V gene encodes CDR1 SGHRS and CDR2 YFSETQ. DNA for the CDR3: TGCGCCAGCAGCTGGGACATCTACAATGAGCAGTTCTTC. Amino acid sequence: CASSWDIYNEQFF.

The chain employs TRBV10-3 and TRBJ2-5, with TRBD2 identical over 9 bases. Looked up from germline, CDR1 is ENHRY and CDR2 is SYGVKD. Trimming took 6 bases from V and 5 from J; bases not matched to a gene: 10. The CDR3 is made up of 15 amino acids. The CDR3 is CAISGSGGQAETQYF. The CDR3 DNA is TGTGCCATCAGCGGGAGCGGGGGGCAGGCCGAGACCCAGTACTTC.

The J gene is TRBJ2-5, the V gene TRBV11-3, with a possible D match to TRBD1 (6 bases). V lost 0 bases, J lost 5 bases, and 13 bases lay in between. CDR3 length: 15 amino acids. Germline-derived CDR1 and CDR2 are SGHNT and YENEEA. Here the CDR3 DNA reads TGTGCCAGCAGCTTAGATGGCGCAGGGGATGAGACCCAGTACTTC. It is translated as CASSLDGAGDETQYF. Full variable domain (outside the CDR3, taken from reference TRBV11-3 and TRBJ2-5): EAGVVQSPRYKIIEKKQPVAFWCNPISGHNTLYWYLQNLGQGPELLIRYENEEAVDDSQLPKDRFSAERLKGVDSTLKIQPAELGDSAVYLCASSLDGAGDETQYFGPGTRLLVL.

This chain links TRBV11-2 with TRBJ2-7, with a possible D match to TRBD2 (6 bases). The CDR3 spans 16 residues. V was clipped by 5 bases and J by 4 bases, with 21 bases between them. CDR1 SGHAT and CDR2 FQNNGV come from the germline V gene. The DNA of the CDR3 is TGTGCCAGCAGCCCCTCGGGGCGGGGAAGGATTTACGAGCAGTACTTC. Its translation: CASSPSGRGRIYEQYF.

The chain links TRBV5-1 to TRBJ1-5; 8 nucleotides match TRBD1. The CDR3 sequence is 14 residues long. V shed 4 bases, J shed 4 bases, and the junction held 4 bases outside the gene matches. Per germline, CDR1 SGHRS and CDR2 YFSETQ. This CDR3 reads CASSRTGRNQPQHF. The CDR3 nucleotides are TGCGCCAGCAGCCGGACAGGGAGGAATCAGCCCCAGCATTTT.

The table lists this clone with a count of one. This chain joins TRBV18 and TRBJ1-2; tentatively, D is TRBD1 (5 bases). V lost 8 bases and J lost 0, with 19 bases in between. The germline V gene encodes CDR1 KGHSH and CDR2 LQKENI. This CDR3 contains 16 residues. CDR3 sequence reads: CASTHSGGMSNYGYTF. The CDR3 DNA sequence: TGTGCCAGCACCCACTCTGGGGGGATGTCTAACTATGGCTACACCTTC.

The CDR3 nucleotides are TGTGCCAGCTCACCTGACAGGGCTGGTAGCAATCAGCCCCAGCATTTT. It yields the protein CASSPDRAGSNQPQHF. The chain is built from TRBV18 and TRBJ1-5; 7 nucleotides line up with TRBD1. The CDR3 is 16 amino acids. Trimming at V came to 3 bases and at J to 0 bases, leaving 5 bases not matched to a gene. Per germline, CDR1 KGHSH and CDR2 LQKENI.

This clone was seen a few times. This rearrangement joins TRBV6-1 to TRBJ2-5; maybe TRBD1 (6 bases). The germline V gene has CDR1 MNHNS and CDR2 SASEGT. The V gene lost 7 bases and the J gene lost 4 bases, with 7 bases spanning the gap. The CDR3 runs to 11 residues. The CDR3 sequence: CASNRVETQYF. The CDR3 nucleotides are TGTGCCAGCAACAGGGTAGAGACCCAGTACTTC.

The chain employs TRBV5-6 and TRBJ2-7, with 7 nucleotides matching TRBD1. The V and J ends lost 8 bases and 1 base, in that order; junction bases with no gene match: 12. The germline CDR1 and CDR2 sequences are SGHDT and YYEEEE. There are 15 residues in the CDR3. DNA for the CDR3: TGTGCCAGTCTATATACCGGGACAGCATCCTACGAGCAGTACTTC. Protein sequence: CASLYTGTASYEQYF.

A single count supports this clone. This chain connects TRBV18 to TRBJ2-7; the D gene is possibly TRBD1 (6 bases). This CDR3 region has 14 residues. Trimming took off 3 bases at V and 3 bases at J, with 12 bases between the two ends. Germline V CDR1 and CDR2: KGHSH, LQKENI. The CDR3 nucleotides are TGTGCCAGCTCACCGACCCTCAGGGGCTACGAGCAGTACTTC. Translation gives CASSPTLRGYEQYF. Using reference TRBV18 and TRBJ2-7 for the parts outside the CDR3, the full variable domain is NAGVMQNPRHLVRRRGQEARLRCSPMKGHSHVYWYRQLPEEGLKFMVYLQKENIIDESGMPKERFSAEFPKEGPSILRIQQVVRGDSAAYFCASSPTLRGYEQYFGPGTRLTVT.

V usage is TRBV4-2 and J usage is TRBJ2-1; TRBD2 matches 11 bases. CDR3 length: 16 residues. Germline CDR1 reads LGHNA; CDR2 reads YNFKEQ. Trimming at V came to 0 bases and at J to 3 bases, leaving 1 base not matched to a gene. In DNA form, the CDR3 reads TGTGCCAGCAGCCAAGAGCTAGCGGGGGGCTACAATGAGCAGTTCTTC. As protein: CASSQELAGGYNEQFF.

The chain carries TRBV6-4 and TRBJ2-3; tentatively, D is TRBD2 (7 bases). The germline CDR1 and CDR2 sequences are MRHNA and SNTAGT. This CDR3 comprises 15 residues. The ends were cut back, 3 bases at V and 3 bases at J, with 13 bases in the middle. The CDR3 bases are TGTGCCAGCAGTGAAGAGGGGAGGGGGACAGATACGCAGTATTTT. Translation gives CASSEEGRGTDTQYF.

V usage is TRBV6-1 and J usage is TRBJ1-6; no firm D call. Trimming stripped 3 bases from V and 13 bases from J, with 7 bases between. The CDR3 sequence is 11 residues long. Germline V gives CDR1 MNHNS, CDR2 SASEGT. The CDR3 coding sequence is TGTGCCAGCAGTGATCCCCTCCCCCTCCACTTT. As protein: CASSDPLPLHF.

This sequence joins TRBV7-6 and TRBJ1-3, with 8 bases that match TRBD1. The CDR3 contains 14 residues. The junction had 1 base not matched to a gene; V was cut back by 4 bases and J by 2 bases. The germline V gene has CDR1 SGHVS and CDR2 FNYEAQ. The CDR3 sequence: CASSSQGAGNTIYF. The CDR3 bases are TGTGCCAGCAGCTCACAGGGGGCTGGAAACACCATATATTTT.

The V call is TRBV7-3, the J call TRBJ2-3; unclear D gene. Germline lookup yields CDR1 SGHTA and CDR2 FQGTGA. The germline V and J ends were trimmed by 0 bases and 2 bases, with 3 bases remaining between them. CDR3 size: 13 residues. The CDR3 here is CASSLTATDTQYF. In nucleotides, the CDR3 is TGTGCCAGCAGCTTAACGGCCACAGATACGCAGTATTTT.

This sequence joins TRBV11-2 and TRBJ1-2; possibly TRBD1 for D (5 bases). Germline values: CDR1 SGHAT, CDR2 FQNNGV. This CDR3 is built from 13 residues. Trimming pared 6 bases from V and 8 bases from J, leaving 16 bases between. The CDR3 protein is CASSIGGVYGYTF. CDR3 nucleotide sequence: TGTGCCAGCAGTATAGGAGGGGTCTACGGCTACACCTTC.

V and J are TRBV7-8 and TRBJ2-1; TRBD2 might be the D (6 bases). The CDR3 spans 17 residues. The germline gives CDR1 SGHVS, CDR2 FQNEAQ. Trimming shortened V by 4 bases and J by 3 bases, and 19 bases separated the two germline ends. The CDR3 region has the DNA TGTGCCAGCAGCTATGGTGGTGGCGGGGCCCGCTACAATGAGCAGTTCTTC. As protein: CASSYGGGGARYNEQFF.

The chain employs TRBV19 and TRBJ2-2, with a weak D call TRBD2 (6 bases). Germline-derived CDR1 and CDR2 are LNHDA and SQIVND (reference sequence). The CDR3 totals 15 residues. Trimming removed 3 bases at V and 5 bases at J, with 13 bases between. The CDR3 loop is CASSMTSLGTGELFF. CDR3 in DNA: TGTGCCAGTAGTATGACTAGTTTGGGTACCGGGGAGCTGTTTTTT.

The V call is TRBV5-1, the J call TRBJ1-2, with D uncertain. CDR1 and CDR2 from the germline V gene are SGHRS and YFSETQ. The CDR3 is 12 amino acids. Trimming removed 4 bases at V and 6 bases at J, with 10 bases between. In DNA, the CDR3 is TGCGCCAGCAGCGTCGACGGAGATGGCTACACCTTC. Protein sequence: CASSVDGDGYTF.